Listed below are T cell receptor beta chains from one sample, sequenced in a study of blood T cell repertoires in COVID-19. Sequencing used immunoSEQ multiplex PCR; TCRdb keeps in-frame clones, though not all of them. Here the sample spans roughly 100,000 clones, roughly 87% being singletons. The material sequenced was peripheral blood. All receptors derive from a young man with COVID-19, enrolled during active disease. CDR3s include the opening cysteine and the closing phenylalanine or tryptophan. D genes are given only for firm matches. Not all rows give a size; the values are once, few, many and, for expanded clones, a class.

>TRBV5-4|NA|few|TRBJ2-2
CASSARGGPGELFF
TGTGCCAGCAGTGCTAGGGGGGGTCCCGGGGAGCTGTTTTTT
>TRBV12-3/TRBV12-4|NA|NA|TRBJ2-7
CASSIDRYEQYF
TGTGCCAGCAGTATAGACAGATACGAGCAGTACTTC
>TRBV10-3|TRBD1|NA|TRBJ1-3
CAISESRQGADTIYF
TGTGCCATCAGTGAGTCGAGACAGGGGGCAGACACCATATATTTT
>TRBV2|TRBD1|NA|TRBJ2-5
CASNRGRETQYF
TGTGCCAGCAACAGGGGACGGGAGACCCAGTACTTC
>TRBV29-1|NA|NA|TRBJ2-7
CSVESTASYEQYF
TGCAGCGTTGAGTCGACAGCGAGCTACGAGCAGTACTTC
>TRBV4-3|NA|few|TRBJ1-2
CASSQFTQGTGLLGTYGYTF
TGCGCCAGCAGCCAGTTTACACAGGGAACGGGTTTATTAGGCACCTATGGCTACACCTTC
>TRBV24-1|NA|NA|TRBJ2-7
CATSDPGGSEQYF
TGTGCCACCAGTGACCCCGGGGGATCCGAGCAGTACTTC
>TRBV28|TRBD1|NA|TRBJ1-6
CAIQGVNSPLHF
TGTGCCATCCAGGGGGTGAATTCACCCCTCCACTTT
>TRBV7-3|TRBD1|once|TRBJ1-5
CASSFEGAVQPQHF
TGTGCCAGCAGCTTCGAGGGGGCCGTTCAGCCCCAGCATTTT
>TRBV30|TRBD1|NA|TRBJ1-3
CAWSGFLRTGGGNTIYF
TGTGCCTGGAGTGGCTTTCTTAGGACAGGGGGCGGAAACACCATATATTTT
>TRBV29-1|NA|NA|TRBJ2-6
CSVYLGRPSGANVLTF
TGCAGCGTGTATCTAGGTCGACCCTCTGGGGCCAACGTCCTGACTTTC
>TRBV7-2|NA|NA|TRBJ2-7
CASSPYSGTLSSYEQYF
TGTGCCAGCAGCCCCTACTCCGGGACACTCAGCTCCTACGAGCAGTACTTC
>TRBV5-1|NA|NA|TRBJ2-7
CASSSYFGKTYEQYF
TGCGCCAGCAGCTCGTACTTCGGGAAAACTTACGAGCAGTACTTC
>TRBV30|NA|NA|TRBJ1-3
CAGQRDIGNTIYF
TGTGCCGGACAAAGGGACATAGGAAACACCATATATTTT
>TRBV7-3|NA|NA|TRBJ2-2
CASSFSLNTGELFF
TGTGCCAGCAGCTTTTCGTTAAACACCGGGGAGCTGTTTTTT
>TRBV28|NA|NA|TRBJ1-5
CASEEGGGYSNQPQHF
TGTGCCAGCGAGGAGGGGGGAGGGTATAGCAATCAGCCCCAGCATTTT
>TRBV27|TRBD1|NA|TRBJ2-7
CASSLSWGQLSYEQYF
TGTGCCAGCAGTTTATCGTGGGGACAGCTTTCATACGAGCAGTACTTC
>TRBV7-2|TRBD2|NA|TRBJ2-1
CASSFPGGTYNEQFF
TGTGCCAGCAGCTTTCCCGGGGGGACCTACAATGAGCAGTTCTTC
>TRBV30|NA|NA|TRBJ2-5
CAWSKTGSSQETQYF
TGTGCCTGGAGTAAAACGGGGTCTAGCCAAGAGACCCAGTACTTC
>TRBV28|TRBD1|NA|TRBJ1-2
CASWDRFGYTF
TGTGCCAGTTGGGACAGGTTCGGCTACACCTTC
>TRBV19|NA|once|TRBJ2-3
CASSILAADTQYF
TGTGCCAGTAGTATCTTGGCCGCAGATACGCAGTATTTT
>TRBV12-3/TRBV12-4|NA|NA|TRBJ2-7
CASRLRGEQYF
TGTGCCAGCAGACTCAGGGGCGAGCAGTACTTC
>TRBV7-2|NA|NA|TRBJ1-6
CASSQAAGGRSPLHF
TGTGCCAGCAGCCAGGCCGCGGGGGGAAGGTCACCCCTCCACTTT
>TRBV19|NA|NA|TRBJ1-1
CASSIRTVRTEAFF
TGTGCCAGTAGTATAAGGACAGTTAGAACTGAAGCTTTCTTT
>TRBV12-3/TRBV12-4|NA|NA|TRBJ2-7
CASSFGGGYEQYF
TGTGCCAGCAGTTTCGGGGGAGGCTACGAGCAGTACTTC
>TRBV19|TRBD2|NA|TRBJ2-7
CASITREGYEQYF
TGTGCCAGTATCACGCGGGAGGGGTACGAGCAGTACTTC
>TRBV4-1|NA|NA|TRBJ2-5
CASSQAWGVGETQYF
TGCGCCAGCAGCCAGGCGTGGGGGGTAGGCGAGACCCAGTACTTC
>TRBV5-1|NA|NA|TRBJ2-2
CASSATVNTGELFF
TGCGCCAGCAGCGCGACAGTTAACACCGGGGAGCTGTTTTTT
>TRBV5-4|NA|NA|TRBJ1-4
CASSFQGNEKLFF
TGTGCCAGCAGCTTCCAGGGTAATGAAAAACTGTTTTTT
>TRBV27|TRBD2|NA|TRBJ2-1
CASRTGLADYNEQFF
TGTGCCAGCAGAACCGGACTAGCGGATTACAATGAGCAGTTCTTC
>TRBV27|NA|NA|TRBJ1-4
CASRGGLPNEKLFF
TGTGCCAGCAGGGGTGGGCTCCCTAATGAAAAACTGTTTTTT
>TRBV3-1/TRBV3-2|TRBD2|NA|TRBJ2-1
CASTDGLAGREQFF
TGTGCCAGCACCGACGGACTAGCGGGAAGGGAGCAGTTCTTC
>TRBV11-2|TRBD1|once|TRBJ2-5
CASSLIPRTGGVQTQYF
TGTGCCAGCAGCTTAATCCCTCGGACAGGGGGCGTGCAGACCCAGTACTTC
>TRBV25-1|NA|NA|TRBJ2-5
CASSQPHRDQETQYF
TGTGCCAGCAGTCAACCTCACAGGGACCAAGAGACCCAGTACTTC